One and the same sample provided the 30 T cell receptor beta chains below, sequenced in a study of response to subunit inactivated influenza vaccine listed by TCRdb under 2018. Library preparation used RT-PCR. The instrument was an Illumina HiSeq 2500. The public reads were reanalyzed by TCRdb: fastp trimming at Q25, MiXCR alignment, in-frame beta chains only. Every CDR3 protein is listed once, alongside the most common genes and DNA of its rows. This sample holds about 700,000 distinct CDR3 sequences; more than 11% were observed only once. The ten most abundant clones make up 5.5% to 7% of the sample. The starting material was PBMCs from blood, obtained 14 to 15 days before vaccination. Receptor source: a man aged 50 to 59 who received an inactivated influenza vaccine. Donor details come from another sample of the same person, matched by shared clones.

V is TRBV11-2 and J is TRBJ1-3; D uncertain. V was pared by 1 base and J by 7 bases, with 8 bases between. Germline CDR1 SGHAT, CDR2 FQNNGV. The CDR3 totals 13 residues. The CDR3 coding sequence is TGTGCCAGCAGCTTAGCAGATCGGAACACCATATATTTT. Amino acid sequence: CASSLADRNTIYF.

The CDR3 DNA reads as TGTGCCAGCAGTTCCATGCAGGGGAAGCAGTACTTC. This encodes CASSSMQGKQYF. This sequence joins TRBV28 and TRBJ2-7; a weak D match, TRBD1 (6 bases). The CDR3 is 12 amino acids. Germline V gives CDR1 MDHEN, CDR2 SYDVKM. Trimming cost V 4 bases and J 8 bases, with 12 bases left between them.

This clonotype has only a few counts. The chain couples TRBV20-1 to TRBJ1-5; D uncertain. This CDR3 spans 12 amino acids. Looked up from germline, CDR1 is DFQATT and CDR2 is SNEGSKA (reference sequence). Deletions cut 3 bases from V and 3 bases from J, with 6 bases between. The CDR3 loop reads CSASKTNQPQHF. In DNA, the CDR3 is TGCAGTGCTAGCAAAACCAATCAGCCCCAGCATTTT.

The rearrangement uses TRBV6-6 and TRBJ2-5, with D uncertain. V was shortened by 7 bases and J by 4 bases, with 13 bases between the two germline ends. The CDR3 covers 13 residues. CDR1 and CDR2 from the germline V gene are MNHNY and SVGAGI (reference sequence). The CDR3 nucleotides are TGTGCCAGCATGTTCCTGATTGGAGAGACCCAGTACTTC. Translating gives CASMFLIGETQYF.

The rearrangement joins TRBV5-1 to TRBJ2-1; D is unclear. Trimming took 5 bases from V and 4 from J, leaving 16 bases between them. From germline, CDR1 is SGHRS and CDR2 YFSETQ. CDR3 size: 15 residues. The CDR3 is CASREMVAAYNEQFF. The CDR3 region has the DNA TGCGCCAGCAGGGAAATGGTGGCGGCGTACAATGAGCAGTTCTTC.

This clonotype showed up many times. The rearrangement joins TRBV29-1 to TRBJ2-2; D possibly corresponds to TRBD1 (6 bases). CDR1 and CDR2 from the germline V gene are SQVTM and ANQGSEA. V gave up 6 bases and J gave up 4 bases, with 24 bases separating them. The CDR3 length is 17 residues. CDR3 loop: CSVSTGYYSLGTGELFF. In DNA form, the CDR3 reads TGCAGCGTCTCAACAGGGTACTACTCTTTGGGCACCGGGGAGCTGTTTTTT.

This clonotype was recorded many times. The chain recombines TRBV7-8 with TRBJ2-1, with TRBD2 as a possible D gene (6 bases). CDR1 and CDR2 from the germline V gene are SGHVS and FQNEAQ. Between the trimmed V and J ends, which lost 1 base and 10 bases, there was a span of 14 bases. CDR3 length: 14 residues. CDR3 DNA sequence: TGTGCCAGCAGCTTAGGTTGGCTGGCGGGGGAGCAGTTCTTC. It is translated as CASSLGWLAGEQFF.

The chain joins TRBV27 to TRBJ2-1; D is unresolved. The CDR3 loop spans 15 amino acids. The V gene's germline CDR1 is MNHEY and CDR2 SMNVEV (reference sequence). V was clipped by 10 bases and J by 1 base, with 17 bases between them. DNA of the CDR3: TGTGCCACCCTCCGTGTTCCGGGTTCCTACAATGAGCAGTTCTTC. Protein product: CATLRVPGSYNEQFF.

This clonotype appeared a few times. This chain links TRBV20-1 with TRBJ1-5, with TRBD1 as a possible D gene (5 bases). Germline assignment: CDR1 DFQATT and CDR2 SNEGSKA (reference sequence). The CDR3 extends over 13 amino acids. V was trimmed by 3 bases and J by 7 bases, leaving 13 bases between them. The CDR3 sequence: CSARDRGVQPQHF. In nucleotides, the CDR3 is TGCAGTGCTAGGGACCGAGGGGTCCAGCCCCAGCATTTT.

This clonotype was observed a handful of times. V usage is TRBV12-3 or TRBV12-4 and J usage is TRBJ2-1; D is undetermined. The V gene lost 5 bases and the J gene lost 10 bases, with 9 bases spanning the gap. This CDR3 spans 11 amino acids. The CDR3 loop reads CASSRTWEQFF. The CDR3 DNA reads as TGTGCCAGCAGTAGAACATGGGAGCAGTTCTTC.

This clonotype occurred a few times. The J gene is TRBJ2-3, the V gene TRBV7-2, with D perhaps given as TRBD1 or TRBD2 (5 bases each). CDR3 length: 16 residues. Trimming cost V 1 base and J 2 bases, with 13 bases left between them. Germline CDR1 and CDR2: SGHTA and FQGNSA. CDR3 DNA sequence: TGTGCCAGCAGCTTAGGAGGGGCCCTTGCCACAGATACGCAGTATTTT. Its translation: CASSLGGALATDTQYF.

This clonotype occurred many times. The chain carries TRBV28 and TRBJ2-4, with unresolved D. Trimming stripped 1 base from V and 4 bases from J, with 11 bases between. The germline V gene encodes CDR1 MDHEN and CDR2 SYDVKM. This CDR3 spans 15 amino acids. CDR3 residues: CASSLSGQRKNIQYF. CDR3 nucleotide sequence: TGTGCCAGCAGTTTATCCGGTCAACGGAAAAACATTCAGTACTTC.

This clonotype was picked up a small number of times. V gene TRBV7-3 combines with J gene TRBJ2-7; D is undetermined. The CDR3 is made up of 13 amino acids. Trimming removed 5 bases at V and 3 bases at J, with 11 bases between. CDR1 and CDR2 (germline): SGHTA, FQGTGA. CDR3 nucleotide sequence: TGTGCCAGCAGCCCCTCCCCTAACTACGAGCAGTACTTC. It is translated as CASSPSPNYEQYF.

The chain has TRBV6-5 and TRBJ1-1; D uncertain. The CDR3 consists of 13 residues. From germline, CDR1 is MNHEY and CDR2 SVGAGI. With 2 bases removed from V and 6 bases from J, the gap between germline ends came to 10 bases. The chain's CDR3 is CASSYGWSAEAFF. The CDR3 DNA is TGTGCCAGCAGTTACGGGTGGTCTGCTGAAGCTTTCTTT.

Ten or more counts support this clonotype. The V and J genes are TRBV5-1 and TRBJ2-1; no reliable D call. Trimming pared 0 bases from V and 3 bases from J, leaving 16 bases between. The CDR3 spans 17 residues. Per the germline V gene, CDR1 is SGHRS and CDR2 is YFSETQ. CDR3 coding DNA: TGCGCCAGCAGCTTGGCCTCGGGTCCCGGGCGCTACAATGAGCAGTTCTTC. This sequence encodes CASSLASGPGRYNEQFF.

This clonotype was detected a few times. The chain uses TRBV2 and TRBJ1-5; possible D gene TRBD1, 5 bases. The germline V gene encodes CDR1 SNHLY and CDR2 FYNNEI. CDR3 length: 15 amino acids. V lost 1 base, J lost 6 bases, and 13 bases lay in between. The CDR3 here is CASSEEAGRFQPQHF. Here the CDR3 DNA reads TGTGCCAGCAGTGAAGAGGCAGGGCGGTTTCAGCCCCAGCATTTT. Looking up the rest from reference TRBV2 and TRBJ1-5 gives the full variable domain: EPEVTQTPSHQVTQMGQEVILRCVPISNHLYFYWYRQILGQKVEFLVSFYNNEISEKSEIFDDQFSVERPDGSNFTLKIRSTKLEDSAMYFCASSEEAGRFQPQHFGDGTRLSIL.

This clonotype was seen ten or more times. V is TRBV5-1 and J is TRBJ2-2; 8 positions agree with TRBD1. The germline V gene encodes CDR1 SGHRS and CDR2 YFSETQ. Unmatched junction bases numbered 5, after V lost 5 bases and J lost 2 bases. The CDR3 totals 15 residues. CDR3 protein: CASRGQDPNTGELFF. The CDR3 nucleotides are TGCGCCAGCAGGGGACAGGACCCCAACACCGGGGAGCTGTTTTTT.

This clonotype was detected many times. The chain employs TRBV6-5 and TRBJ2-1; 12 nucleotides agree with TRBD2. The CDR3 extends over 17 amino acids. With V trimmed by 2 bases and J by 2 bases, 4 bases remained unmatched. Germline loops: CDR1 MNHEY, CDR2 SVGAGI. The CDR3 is CASSYGSSGGAYNEQFF. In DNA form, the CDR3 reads TGTGCCAGCAGTTACGGGTCTAGCGGGGGGGCCTACAATGAGCAGTTCTTC.

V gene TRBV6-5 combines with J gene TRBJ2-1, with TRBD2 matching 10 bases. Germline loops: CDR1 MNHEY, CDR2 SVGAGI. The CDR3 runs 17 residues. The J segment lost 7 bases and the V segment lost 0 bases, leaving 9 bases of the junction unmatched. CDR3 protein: CASSYSWPSGGMNEQFF. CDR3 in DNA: TGTGCCAGCAGTTACTCGTGGCCTAGCGGGGGAATGAATGAGCAGTTCTTC.

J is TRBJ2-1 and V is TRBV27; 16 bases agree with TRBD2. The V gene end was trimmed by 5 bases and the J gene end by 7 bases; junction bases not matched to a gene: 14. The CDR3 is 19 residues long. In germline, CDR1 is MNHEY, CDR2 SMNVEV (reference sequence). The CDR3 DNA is TGTGCCAGCAGTCCCTTCGATGGGACTAGCGGGAGGGCAAGAAATGAGCAGTTCTTC. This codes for CASSPFDGTSGRARNEQFF.

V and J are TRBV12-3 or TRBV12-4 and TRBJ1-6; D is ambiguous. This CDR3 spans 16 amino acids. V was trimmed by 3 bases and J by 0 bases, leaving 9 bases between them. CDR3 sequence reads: CASSFSRSSYNSPLHF. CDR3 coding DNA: TGTGCCAGCAGTTTTTCAAGGAGCTCCTATAATTCACCCCTCCACTTT.

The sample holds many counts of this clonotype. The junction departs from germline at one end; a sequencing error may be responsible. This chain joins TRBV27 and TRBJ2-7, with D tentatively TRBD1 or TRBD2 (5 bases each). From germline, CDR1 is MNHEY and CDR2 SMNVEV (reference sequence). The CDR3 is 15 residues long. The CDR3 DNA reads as TGCGCCAGCAGCTTGGAGGCAGGGAGCTCCTACGAGCAGTACTTC. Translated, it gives CASSLEAGSSYEQYF.

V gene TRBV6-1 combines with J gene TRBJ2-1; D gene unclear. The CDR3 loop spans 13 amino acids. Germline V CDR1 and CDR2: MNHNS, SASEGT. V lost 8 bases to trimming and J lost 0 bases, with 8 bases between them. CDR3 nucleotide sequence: TGTGCCAGCCAGAGGAGCTCCTACAATGAGCAGTTCTTC. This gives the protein CASQRSSYNEQFF.

The CDR3 here is CASSRDRGLSTQYF. CDR3 bases: TGTGCCAGCAGCCGGGACAGGGGCCTGAGTACGCAGTATTTT. The rearrangement joins TRBV7-2 to TRBJ2-3, with 10 bases fitting TRBD1. The CDR3 spans 14 residues. Losses at the gene ends were 5 bases for V and 8 bases for J; bases not matched to a gene: 7. Germline CDR1 and CDR2: SGHTA and FQGNSA.

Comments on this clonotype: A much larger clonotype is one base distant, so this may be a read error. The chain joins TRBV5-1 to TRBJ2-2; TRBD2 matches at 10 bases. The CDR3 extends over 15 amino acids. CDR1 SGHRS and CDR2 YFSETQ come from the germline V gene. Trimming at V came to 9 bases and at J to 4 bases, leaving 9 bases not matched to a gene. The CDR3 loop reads CATATAGGVTGELFF. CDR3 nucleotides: TGCGCCACAGCAACAGCGGGAGGGGTCACCGGGGAGCTGTTTTTT.

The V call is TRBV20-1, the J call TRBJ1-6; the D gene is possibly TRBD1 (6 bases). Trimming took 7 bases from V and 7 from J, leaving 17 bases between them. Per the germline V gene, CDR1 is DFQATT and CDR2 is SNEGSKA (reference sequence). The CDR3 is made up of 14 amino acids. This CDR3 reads CSGLKGHFNSPLHF. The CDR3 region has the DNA TGCAGTGGTCTTAAGGGACACTTCAATTCACCCCTCCACTTT.

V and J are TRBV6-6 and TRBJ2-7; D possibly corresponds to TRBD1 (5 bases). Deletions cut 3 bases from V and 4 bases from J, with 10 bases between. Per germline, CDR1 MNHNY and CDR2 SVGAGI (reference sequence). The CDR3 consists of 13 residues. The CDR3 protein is CASSYFPGYEQYF. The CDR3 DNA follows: TGTGCCAGCAGTTATTTTCCAGGGTACGAGCAGTACTTC.

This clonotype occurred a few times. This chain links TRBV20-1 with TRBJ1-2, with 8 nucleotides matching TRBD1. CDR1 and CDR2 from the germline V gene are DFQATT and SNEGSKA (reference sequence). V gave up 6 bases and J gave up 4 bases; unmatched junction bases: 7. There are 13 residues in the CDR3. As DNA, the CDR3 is TGCAGTGCCGGCCAGGGGGCCCTCTATGGCTACACCTTC. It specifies CSAGQGALYGYTF.

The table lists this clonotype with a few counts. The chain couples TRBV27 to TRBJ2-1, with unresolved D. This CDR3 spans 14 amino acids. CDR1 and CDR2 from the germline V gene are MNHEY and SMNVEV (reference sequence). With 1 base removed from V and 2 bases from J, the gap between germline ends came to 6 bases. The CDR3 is CASSLFSAYNEQFF. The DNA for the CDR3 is TGTGCCAGCAGTTTATTTTCTGCCTACAATGAGCAGTTCTTC.

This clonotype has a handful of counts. CDR3 amino acids: CASVYSGAADLYTEAFF. In DNA form, the CDR3 reads TGTGCCAGCGTCTATTCAGGGGCGGCAGATCTATACACTGAAGCTTTCTTT. The chain employs TRBV6-1 and TRBJ1-1, with D possibly TRBD1 on 6 matching bases. The CDR3 loop spans 17 amino acids. Germline values: CDR1 MNHNS, CDR2 SASEGT. V was pared by 8 bases and J by 3 bases, with 25 bases between.